What follows are 2 T cell receptor beta chains derived from one specimen sequenced in a study of control samples from healthy donors and cancer patients. Profiled with immunoSEQ multiplex PCR; TCRdb holds only in-frame clones, not every one. The table counts about 190,000 clones; roughly 2.2% lies in the top ten. Material for sequencing was blood. Every receptor here comes from a woman aged 25 to 39 in good health.

This chain uses TRBV11-1 with TRBJ2-5; maybe TRBD2 (6 bases). Germline values: CDR1 SGHAT, CDR2 FQDESV (reference sequence). V lost 5 bases and J 3 bases, leaving 13 bases between the germline ends. There are 14 residues in the CDR3. The CDR3 is CASSPPGAKETQYF. DNA of the CDR3: TGTGCCAGCAGCCCCCCGGGAGCTAAAGAGACCCAGTACTTC.

The J gene is TRBJ2-7, the V gene TRBV27; a possible D gene is TRBD2 (5 bases). The CDR3 is 15 residues long. Trimming pared 7 bases from V and 6 bases from J, leaving 22 bases between. Germline V gene sequence: CDR1 MNHEY, CDR2 SMNVEV (reference sequence). The CDR3 DNA sequence: TGTGCCAGCAACAACTTCGGACGGGGTTCGGGCGAGCAGTACTTC. It encodes CASNNFGRGSGEQYF.